This record looks at one TCR beta chain sequence and its context. The antigen it recognizes is unknown. No much larger clonotype is one base removed from it; base qualities were not supplied. The cohort comprised some 730 healthy bone marrow donors. Cohort members were all nominally healthy when sampled, although unrecorded immune exposures were likely present. The donor tested CMV seronegative and was one of the 352 seronegative cohort members. A peripheral blood sample was collected from each donor, and TCR beta sequencing was performed on peripheral blood mononuclear cells. Genomic DNA extraction from the blood cell samples was performed with the Qiagen DNeasy Blood Extraction Kit. The record originates from a study of cytomegalovirus exposure and HLA in healthy donors (dated by TCRdb to 2015 to 2018). Regarding the research as a whole: An earlier analysis of several hundred of the donors reported about 260 Gb of sequence data and 95 million to 130 million unique TCR beta sequences obtained from about 179 million T cells. Along with the approximately 700-subject first cohort, a separate validation cohort of approximately 110 different subjects was used. Rather than drawing on any new phenotypic data, the later analysis identified candidate immune exposures from TCR beta sequences and the way those sequences occurred across donors. All discovery cohort repertoires had been generated on a single sequencing platform. HLA typing covered class I and class II loci at four-digit resolution. The study was designed to test whether signatures of past pathogen exposure could be identified by cataloging public T cell receptors. Of the roughly 430 genotyped donors, approximately 82% fell in the genetic ancestry cluster associated with self-reported Caucasian donors. Using immunosequencing, the study profiled T cell repertoires from 640 or so subjects and related those repertoires to cytomegalovirus serostatus. Donor age, sex, ethnicity and CMV serostatus were compiled alongside the repertoire data. Around 330 gigabases of sequencing data and about 92 million unique TCR sequences made up an early release that covered around 640 HLA-typed donors. About five DR-DQ haplotypes were treated as single units for association and clustering because of strong linkage in the cohort. To decide whether each TCR beta V gene segment behaved as functional or pseudogenic, an earlier analysis of fewer than 750 of the donors relied on high-throughput TCR beta sequencing. In a later analysis, previously published TCR beta repertoires from several hundred donors were re-analyzed and high-resolution HLA genotyping was added so that TCR occurrence patterns could be studied. Among about 370 genotyped donors of the cohort, an average of approximately 220,000 unique TCR beta nucleotide sequences was sequenced per donor, of which about 20% were non-productive. The number of typed donors differed by locus: roughly 629-640 for A, B, C, DRB1 and DQB1; 522 for DQA1; 606 for DPA1; and around 490 for DPB1. The study combined high-throughput TCR immunosequencing, statistical association of individual TCRs with disease status, and machine learning to predict cytomegalovirus infection status. In a later genetic analysis, genome-wide SNP genotypes for about three fifths of the roughly 670 donors were used, and that subset was treated as a discovery cohort. What the work shows at the level of the full study, not this receptor alone: For the cohort, immune exposure information was limited to CMV serostatus. The presence/absence analyses assumed that sequencing depth was roughly uniform across donors, and that assumption may not be true. Some IMGT-functional V segments, including TRBV6-2 and TRBV6-3, could not be distinguished by the 87-base-pair reads and were therefore excluded. Assigning TCR associations to individual alleles was difficult when HLA alleles, especially DR and DQ, strongly co-occurred. Because HLA typing was unavailable for some donors at each locus, only the typed subset was used in association tests. Compared with equally common non-associated chains, HLA-associated TCR beta chains in a later analysis were more clonally expanded and had lower generation probabilities. Several of the top co-occurrence clusters appeared to be linked to parvovirus B19, influenza, CMV and Epstein-Barr virus, according to a later analysis. A cluster of highly shared sequence variants was judged likely to represent a technical artifact of the sequencing pipeline. At a false discovery rate of 0.05, a later analysis linked under 20,000 TCR beta sequences to specific HLA alleles. A later genetic analysis reported fewer N-insertions in productive TCRs among donors in an Asian-associated ancestry cluster than the roughly 620-donor mean. V-gene and J-gene trimming of TCR beta chains was associated with a missense DCLRE1C variant in a later genetic analysis, and the association was replicated in an independent cohort. A few of the identified cytomegalovirus-associated TCR beta chains were confirmed in vitro to be specific for cytomegalovirus antigens. In a later analysis, the rate of TCR association differed among HLA loci, with DRB1 alleles having the most associated TCRs and HLA-C alleles having the fewest. Only TCR beta chains were sequenced in this cohort, and the absence of alpha or paired-chain data limited detectable features. Broadly in line with IMGT annotations, most TCR beta V segments showed up in productive rearrangements about 87% or about 30% of the time in an earlier analysis of 450 to 600 of the donors. The classifier was reported to diagnose cytomegalovirus status with high specificity and sensitivity in both the original and validation cohorts. While some public TCRs were present in many individuals, most TCR sequences turned up only very rarely across donors. A further reported finding was that TCR beta sequences accurately predicted the HLA-A and HLA-B alleles for most subjects in the first cohort. It was suggested by the authors that the approach could potentially be generalized to other disease states and immunological phenotypes. Around 16 rarely observed V segments, including chromosome 9 orphons, were excluded from the earlier analysis of several hundred of the donors because counts were too low. The study listed 150 to 200 TCR beta chains as associated with cytomegalovirus. In a later analysis, most CMV-associated TCR beta chains were found to appear HLA-restricted, with HLA associations seemingly driven largely by CMV exposure. Correlated functional status among segregating V segments might reflect linkage disequilibrium, but an unknown experimental factor could not be ruled out.

Library prep was done by the immunoSEQ multiplex PCR assay. For the multiplex PCR, a mixture combining 60 forward primers for TCR Vbeta segments and 13 reverse primers for TCR Jbeta segments was used. Amplification of the CDR3 region of rearranged TCR beta genes was performed with a multiplex PCR assay on genomic DNA. The Illumina HiSeq System was used to sequence the amplified TCR beta libraries as 87-base-pair reads. On the authors' methods: A later analysis tallied 70 million to 100 million unique TCR beta chains across the 700 or so repertoires, and some 12 million of those chains were shared by two or more donors. Raw reads were error-corrected and collapsed into unique sequences with a nearest-neighbor algorithm that merged closely related sequences to remove PCR and sequencing errors. V, D and J gene segments were assigned by aligning CDR3 sequences to IMGT reference sequences. Each retained sequence needed at least a six-nucleotide match to both a V gene segment and a J gene segment. Rearrangements were classified as productive when the CDR3 lacked stop codons and remained in frame with V and J, and all other rearrangements were classified as non-productive. CDR3 was defined according to IMGT convention as the region running from the second conserved V-encoded cysteine to the conserved J-encoded phenylalanine. In an earlier analysis of more than 550 of the donors, sequences lacking an unambiguous match to a single V gene segment were excluded. An earlier analysis of a few hundred of the donors classified V segments as functional when productive rearrangements were above 56.7% and as segregating when the standard deviation between donors was above 5%. A statistical classification framework was built for diagnosing cytomegalovirus status from the catalog of TCR beta chain sequences. V and J gene assignment, in a later analysis, came from comparing TCR nucleotide sequences with IMGT/GENE-DB human TR gene sequences. In a later analysis, CDR3 sequences and most-parsimonious VDJ recombination scenarios were assigned using the TCRdist pipeline. In a later analysis, each TCR beta chain was defined by its CDR3 amino acid sequence together with its V-gene family, and reads without a unique V-gene family were excluded. In a later analysis, 550 to 650 highly shared, low-generation-probability nucleotide sequences were removed to address suspected cross-contamination and a sequencing artifact. For each public chain, a later analysis derived a clonal expansion index from normalized ranks of inferred template counts within each repertoire. A later analysis computed generation probabilities with a VDJ recombination model fitted to out-of-frame rearrangements, and checked the results against IGoR. A later analysis scored TCR-TCR, TCR-HLA and TCR-CMV co-occurrence with hypergeometric tests, applying a repertoire-size bias correction to TCR pairs. To estimate false discovery rates, a later analysis permuted the HLA or CMV assignments 20 times. A later analysis grouped co-occurring TCRs with DBSCAN, adding TCRdist sequence similarity when clustering within HLA-allele-positive subsets. For co-occurrence clustering, repertoires with fewer than 30,000 or more than 120,000 public chains were excluded, along with five repertoires with anomalous nucleotide sharing. TCRdb stores this immuneACCESS table with in-frame sequences only. Part of the clones is absent; in the studies checked, under half of the shortfall reflects unresolved V genes, and no reason is known for the rest. Clonal size and the V and J genes are those of that table, whereas D and trimming came from the DNA. A total of about 110,000 clones appear in this sample, about 64% of them only once. The leading ten clones occupy over 2.5% of the sample.

Reading the germline V gene (reference sequence) gives CDR1 SGHKS and CDR2 YYEKEE. Trimmed from V: 4 bases; trimmed from J: 4 bases; junction bases lacking a gene match: 4. Including cysteine and phenylalanine, the CDR3 has 13 amino acids. The DNA shown is the 39-base CDR3, in frame from base 1. The sequence was obtained from a female donor in good health and CMV-seronegative. Recombination linked TRBV5-5 to TRBJ1-1; 7 central nucleotides agree with TRBD1. The sequenced sample consisted of PBMCs. The nucleotides read TGTGCCAGCAGCAAATGGACAGGCACTGAAGCTTTCTTT. It translates to CASSKWTGTEAFF. Reference TRBV5-5 and TRBJ1-1 genes cover what lies past the CDR3, so the full variable domain is DAGVTQSPTHLIKTRGQQVTLRCSPISGHKSVSWYQQVLGQGPQFIFQYYEKEERGRGNFPDRFSARQFPNYSSELNVNALLLGDSALYLCASSKWTGTEAFFGQGTRLTVV.